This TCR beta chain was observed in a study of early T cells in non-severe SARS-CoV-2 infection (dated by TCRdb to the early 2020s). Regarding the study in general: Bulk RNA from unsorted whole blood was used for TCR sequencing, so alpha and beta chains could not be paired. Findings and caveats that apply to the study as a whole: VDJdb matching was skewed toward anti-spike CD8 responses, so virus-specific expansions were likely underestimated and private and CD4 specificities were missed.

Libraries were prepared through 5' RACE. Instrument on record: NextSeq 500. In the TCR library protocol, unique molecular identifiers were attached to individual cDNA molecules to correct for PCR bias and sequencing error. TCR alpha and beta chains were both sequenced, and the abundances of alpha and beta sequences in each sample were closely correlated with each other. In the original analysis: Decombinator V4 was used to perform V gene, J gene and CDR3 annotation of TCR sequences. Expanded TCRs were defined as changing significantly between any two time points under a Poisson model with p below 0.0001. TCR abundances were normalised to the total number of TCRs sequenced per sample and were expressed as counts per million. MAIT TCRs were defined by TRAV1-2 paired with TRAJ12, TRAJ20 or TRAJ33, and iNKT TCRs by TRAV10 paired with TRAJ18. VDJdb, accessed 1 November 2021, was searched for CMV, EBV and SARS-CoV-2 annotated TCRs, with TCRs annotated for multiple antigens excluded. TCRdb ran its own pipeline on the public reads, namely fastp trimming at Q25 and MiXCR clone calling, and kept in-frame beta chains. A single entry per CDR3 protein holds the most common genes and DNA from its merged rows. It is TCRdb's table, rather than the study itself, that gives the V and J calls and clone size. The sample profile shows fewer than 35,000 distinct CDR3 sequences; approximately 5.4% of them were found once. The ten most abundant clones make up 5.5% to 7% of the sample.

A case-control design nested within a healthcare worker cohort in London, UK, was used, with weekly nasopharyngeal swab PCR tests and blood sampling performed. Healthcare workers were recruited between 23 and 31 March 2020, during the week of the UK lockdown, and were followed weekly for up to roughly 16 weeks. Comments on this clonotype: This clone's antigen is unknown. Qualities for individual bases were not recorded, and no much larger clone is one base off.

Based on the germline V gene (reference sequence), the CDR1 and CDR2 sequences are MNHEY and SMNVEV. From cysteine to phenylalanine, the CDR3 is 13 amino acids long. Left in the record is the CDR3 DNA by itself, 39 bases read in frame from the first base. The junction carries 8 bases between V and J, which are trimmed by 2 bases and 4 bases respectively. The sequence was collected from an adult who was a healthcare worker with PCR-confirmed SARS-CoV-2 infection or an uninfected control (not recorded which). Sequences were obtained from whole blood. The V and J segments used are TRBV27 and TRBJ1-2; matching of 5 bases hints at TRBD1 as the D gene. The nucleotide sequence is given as TGTGCCAGCAGTTTACAGGGCGGCTATGGCTACACCTTC. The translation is CASSLQGGYGYTF.